Each of the 16 T cell receptor beta chains below was sequenced from the same sample in a study of Tregs in tolerant kidney transplant recipients. Mixed chimerism was transient after nonmyeloablative marrow transplants from related graft donors. TCRdb keeps only in-frame clones here, not all; method: immunoSEQ multiplex PCR. The repertoire holds about 55,000 clones, with about 90% as singletons. Sequenced here: CD8+ T cells from blood (PBMCs), sampled 24 months after the transplant. All receptors come from a human patient who received a combined kidney and bone marrow transplant. T cells may partly derive from the graft donor.

This clone has only one observation. The chain has TRBV4-3 and TRBJ2-5; TRBD2 agrees at 13 bases. The J call may be mistaken, given a closer DNA end match to TRBJ2-7. The germline CDR1 and CDR2 sequences are LGHNA and YSLEER. The CDR3 is 16 residues long. This CDR3 is CASSQGTGTSGTEQYF. The CDR3 DNA reads as TGCGCCAGCAGCCAGGGGACCGGGACTAGCGGGACCGAGCAGTACTTC.

V and J are TRBV13 and TRBJ2-1; 7 positions agree with TRBD2. This CDR3 region has 14 residues. The germline V gene has CDR1 PRHDT and CDR2 FYEKMQ (reference sequence). The V and J ends lost 0 bases and 9 bases, in that order; junction bases with no gene match: 5. The CDR3 is CASSLGMRESEQFF. The CDR3 DNA reads as TGTGCCAGCAGCTTAGGCATGCGGGAGAGTGAGCAGTTCTTC.

The chain carries TRBV10-3 and TRBJ1-1; D unclear. Germline CDR1 and CDR2: ENHRY and SYGVKD. Deletions cut 3 bases from V and 8 bases from J, with 7 bases between. This CDR3 region has 11 residues. CDR3 sequence reads: CAISEAAEAFF. The CDR3, as DNA: TGTGCCATCAGTGAAGCCGCCGAAGCTTTCTTT.

Concerning this clone itself: One end of the junction does not line up with germline, which may come from a read error. The rearrangement links TRBV4-1 to TRBJ1-2; the D is unclear. The CDR3 extends over 12 amino acids. Germline-derived CDR1 and CDR2 are MGHRA and YSYEKL. CDR3 region: CASSQSYSDYPF. CDR3 nucleotides: TGCGCCAGCAGCCAAAGTTATAGTGACTACCCCTTC.

V and J are TRBV10-3 and TRBJ2-5; 8 nucleotides match TRBD1. The end of the DNA aligns better with TRBJ2-7, so the J call may be wrong. CDR3 size: 16 residues. The germline V gene has CDR1 ENHRY and CDR2 SYGVKD. The CDR3 DNA reads TGTGCCATCAGTGAGTCTGCAGGGGGCATGTCCTACGAGCAGTACTTC. Amino acid sequence: CAISESAGGMSYEQYF.

This clone was seen only a few times. The rearrangement uses TRBV4-3 and TRBJ1-1; D remains unclear. In germline, CDR1 is LGHNA, CDR2 YSLEER. This CDR3 is built from 14 residues. Trimming cost V 0 bases and J 1 base, with 6 bases left between them. The CDR3 bases are TGCGCCAGCAGCCAAGAAGAGGAGAACACTGAAGCTTTCTTT. As protein: CASSQEEENTEAFF.

The V gene is TRBV7-2, the J gene TRBJ2-7; D perhaps matches TRBD2 (6 bases). This CDR3 comprises 14 residues. The germline V and J ends were trimmed by 4 bases and 2 bases, with 12 bases remaining between them. Germline CDR1 and CDR2: SGHTA and FQGNSA. CDR3 bases: TGTGCCAGCAGCTACGGCCCTAGCGCCTACGAGCAGTACTTC. Its protein product is CASSYGPSAYEQYF. Full variable domain (rest looked up from reference TRBV7-2 and TRBJ2-7): GAGVSQSPSNKVTEKGKDVELRCDPISGHTALYWYRQSLGQGLEFLIYFQGNSAPDKSGLPSDRFSAERTGGSVSTLTIQRTQQEDSAVYLCASSYGPSAYEQYFGPGTRLTVT.

The chain has TRBV28 and TRBJ1-1, with D possibly TRBD1 on 5 matching bases. The V gene's germline CDR1 is MDHEN and CDR2 SYDVKM. CDR3 length: 16 amino acids. V lost 2 bases to trimming and J lost 2 bases, with 15 bases between them. CDR3 loop: CASSLPPAGPNTEAFF. The DNA for the CDR3 is TGTGCCAGCAGTTTACCTCCAGCAGGGCCTAACACTGAAGCTTTCTTT.

V and J are TRBV27 and TRBJ2-7; D may be TRBD1 (7 bases). Germline CDR1 is MNHEY and CDR2 is SMNVEV (reference sequence). Trimming stripped 2 bases from V and 3 bases from J, with 14 bases between. There are 15 residues in the CDR3. CDR3 amino acids: CASSLGQGGYYEQYF. Here the CDR3 DNA reads TGTGCCAGCAGTTTAGGCCAGGGGGGATACTACGAGCAGTACTTC.

The chain carries TRBV11-2 and TRBJ1-2, with 9 bases identical to TRBD1. The CDR3 sequence is 17 residues long. V shed 0 bases, J shed 5 bases, and the junction held 10 bases outside the gene matches. Germline CDR1 SGHAT, CDR2 FQNNGV. This chain's CDR3 is CASSLDWRVGTGYGYTF. In DNA, the CDR3 is TGTGCCAGCAGCTTAGACTGGCGGGTCGGGACAGGGTATGGCTACACCTTC.

The chain carries TRBV10-3 and TRBJ1-1; possible D gene TRBD1, 6 bases. Germline CDR1 ENHRY, CDR2 SYGVKD. The CDR3 is 15 amino acids. Trimming removed 8 bases from V and 1 base from J, with 17 bases in between. The CDR3 region has the DNA TGTGCCATCCGGTGGGGAACAGGGACGAACACTGAAGCTTTCTTT. It yields the protein CAIRWGTGTNTEAFF.

The J gene is TRBJ2-5, the V gene TRBV30, with 11 bases that match TRBD1. The V segment lost 1 base and the J segment 5 bases; nucleotides outside the gene matches: 6. The V gene's germline CDR1 is GTSNPN and CDR2 SVGIG (reference sequence). The CDR3 consists of 15 residues. CDR3 sequence: CAWSEGTGGWETQYF. CDR3 nucleotides: TGTGCCTGGAGTGAGGGGACAGGGGGTTGGGAGACCCAGTACTTC.

CDR3 residues: CASSVGAGASYEQYF. CDR3 DNA sequence: TGTGCCAGCAGCGTAGGCGCAGGCGCCTCCTACGAGCAGTACTTC. J is TRBJ2-7 and V is TRBV9; D gene unclear. Germline-derived CDR1 and CDR2 are SGDLS and YYNGEE. The CDR3 has 15 amino acids. Trimming left V 0 bases short and J 0 bases short, with 10 bases between.

V usage is TRBV7-6 and J usage is TRBJ2-7, with 12 bases aligning to TRBD2. CDR1 is SGHVS and CDR2 is FNYEAQ in the germline V gene. The CDR3 covers 19 residues. The junction had 14 bases not matched to a gene; V was cut back by 0 bases and J by 5 bases. CDR3 nucleotides: TGTGCCAGCAGCTTAGCTCCCGGCCCCCGACTAGCGGGAGCCAACGAGCAGTACTTC. This translates into CASSLAPGPRLAGANEQYF.

The chain has TRBV19 and TRBJ2-3; a weak D match, TRBD2 (6 bases). V lost 5 bases and J 0 bases, leaving 12 bases between the germline ends. The CDR3 has 15 amino acids. The germline CDR1 and CDR2 sequences are LNHDA and SQIVND (reference sequence). In DNA form, the CDR3 reads TGTGCCAGTAGTCCCGTAGCGGCAAGCACAGATACGCAGTATTTT. Amino acids: CASSPVAASTDTQYF.

The rearrangement uses TRBV7-6 and TRBJ2-5, with D possibly TRBD1 on 6 matching bases. The CDR3 covers 15 residues. The ends were cut back, 1 base at V and 4 bases at J, with 13 bases in the middle. The germline gives CDR1 SGHVS, CDR2 FNYEAQ. The CDR3 protein is CASSLERSRGETQYF. CDR3 DNA: TGTGCCAGCAGCTTAGAAAGGAGCAGGGGAGAGACCCAGTACTTC.